The present entry profiles one T cell receptor (beta chain) with its context. No antigen is known for it. The sample is drawn from a study of blood T cells in healthy people across ages. Next came a second PCR, run for about 7 to 11 cycles, which used a sample-barcoded 5' primer along with a J-beta primer mix. TCRdb re-called the 5' RACE reads with MiXCR, one entry per CDR3 protein. In the table there are some 1.4 million distinct CDR3 sequences, around 39% of which are singletons. The ends were cut back, 3 bases at V and 12 bases at J, with 8 bases in the middle. Germline-derived CDR1 and CDR2 are SQVTM and ANQGSEA. The CDR3 is 9 amino acids. In terms of origin and age, donors were healthy Caucasian individuals from Russia aged about 6 to 90. Every donor contributed around 10 milliliters of peripheral blood by blood draw. Broader study findings: Per million T cells, TCR beta diversity dropped about linearly as age rose. There was no known CMV status for donors, so expanded clonotype changes were possibly confounded.

Sequenced material: blood. V gene TRBV29-1 combines with J gene TRBJ1-2; unclear D gene. This receptor was taken from a young woman in good health. The CDR3 region has the DNA TGCAGCGTTGACGGGAGAAACACCTTC. Translation gives CSVDGRNTF.